The clone carrying this T cell receptor beta chain was seen a few times. These data originate in a study of blood T cell repertoires in COVID-19. V gave up 5 bases and J gave up 10 bases, with 9 bases separating them. Germline loops: CDR1 SEHNR, CDR2 FQNEAQ (reference sequence). This CDR3 has 11 amino acids. Per the original methods: Amplification of reference gene primers provided the estimated nucleated cell counts. Generated by immunoSEQ multiplex PCR, the TCRdb table keeps only in-frame clones and is missing some. D and trimming were read from the DNA, whereas the V and J calls and clone size are those reported in that table. The table shows some 250,000 clones, with roughly 84% occurring only once.

The sample comprised peripheral blood. This sequence originates from a man aged 40-50 years with acute or convalescent COVID-19. This rearrangement joins TRBV7-9 to TRBJ2-1; D gene uncertain. The CDR3 DNA reads as TGTGCCAGCAGCCCCCTGGGCGAGCAGTTCTTC. It translates to CASSPLGEQFF.